This T cell receptor (beta chain) derives from a study of human T cells and chemical hapten exposure. The study, taken as a whole, reports: PT1 expanded TCR counts correlated positively with patch test score. TCRs whose frequency exceeded 1 in 1000 remained the same following DPC sensitization.

The CDR3 covers 13 residues. Germline V CDR1 and CDR2: SGHTA, FQGTGA. The V end lost 5 bases, the J end lost 9 bases, and 16 bases lay between the germline ends. Using its own MiXCR run on the RACE reads, TCRdb lists one record per CDR3 protein. The profile shows 370,000 or so distinct CDR3 sequences, around 5% of them singletons. The time point here: patch test 1, 2 weeks after DPC sensitization. Treatment specified: therapeutic diphenylcyclopropenone sensitization with weekly scalp DPC. This clonotype occurred many times. Its specificity is unknown. Sequencing was performed on whole blood, taken in connection with sensitization to the hapten diphenylcyclopropenone (DPC). The receptor comes from a woman aged 45-60 years with alopecia areata. Some clones in this sample may be carry-over from other donors' samples. V usage is TRBV7-3 and J usage is TRBJ1-1; D may be TRBD1 (5 bases). The CDR3 is CASSPTDSAKAFF. CDR3 DNA sequence: TGTGCCAGCAGCCCCACAGACAGTGCCAAAGCTTTCTTT.